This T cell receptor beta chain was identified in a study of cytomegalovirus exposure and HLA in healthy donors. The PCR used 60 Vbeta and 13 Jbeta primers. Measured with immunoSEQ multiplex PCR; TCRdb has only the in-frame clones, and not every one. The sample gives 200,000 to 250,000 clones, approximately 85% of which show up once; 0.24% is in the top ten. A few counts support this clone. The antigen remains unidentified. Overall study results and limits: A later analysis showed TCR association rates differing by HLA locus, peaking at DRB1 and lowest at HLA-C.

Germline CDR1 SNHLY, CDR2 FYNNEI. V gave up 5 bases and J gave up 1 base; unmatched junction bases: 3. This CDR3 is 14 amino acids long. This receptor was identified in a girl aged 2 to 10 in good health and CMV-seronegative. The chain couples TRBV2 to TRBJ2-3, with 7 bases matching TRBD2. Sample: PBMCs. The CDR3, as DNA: TGTGCCAGCAGTACTAGCGATGGCACAGATACGCAGTATTTT. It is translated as CASSTSDGTDTQYF.